This T cell receptor (beta chain) was captured by sequencing in a study of blood T cells in healthy people across ages. On the study more broadly: The template switching approach captured approximately one barcoded beta molecule for every two T cells.

Drawn from each donor were approximately 9.2 milliliters of peripheral blood. A sample-barcoded 5' primer and a J-beta primer mix were used in a second PCR of roughly 6 to 11 cycles. Each CDR3 protein is one row after TCRdb ran MiXCR on the 5' RACE reads. The table includes roughly 1,500,000 distinct CDR3 sequences, 35% to 45% detected once. Points from the study as a whole: Older age went with lower TCR beta diversity per million T cells, in a roughly linear way. The long-lived group displayed more naive CD4+ cells, plus higher diversity, than the aged donors did.

The table lists this clonotype with many counts. The antigen is not known. Germline V gene data show CDR1 as MGHRA and CDR2 as YSYEKL. This CDR3 is 15 amino acids long. V gave up 1 base and J gave up 4 bases; unmatched junction bases: 7. This clonotype was obtained from a woman in her late teens or twenties in good health. Sequenced material: blood. The V gene is TRBV4-1, the J gene TRBJ2-7; 7 bases line up with TRBD2. CDR3 amino acids: CASSQVLGTTYEQYF. CDR3 nucleotides: TGCGCCAGCAGCCAAGTACTCGGGACTACTTACGAGCAGTACTTC.